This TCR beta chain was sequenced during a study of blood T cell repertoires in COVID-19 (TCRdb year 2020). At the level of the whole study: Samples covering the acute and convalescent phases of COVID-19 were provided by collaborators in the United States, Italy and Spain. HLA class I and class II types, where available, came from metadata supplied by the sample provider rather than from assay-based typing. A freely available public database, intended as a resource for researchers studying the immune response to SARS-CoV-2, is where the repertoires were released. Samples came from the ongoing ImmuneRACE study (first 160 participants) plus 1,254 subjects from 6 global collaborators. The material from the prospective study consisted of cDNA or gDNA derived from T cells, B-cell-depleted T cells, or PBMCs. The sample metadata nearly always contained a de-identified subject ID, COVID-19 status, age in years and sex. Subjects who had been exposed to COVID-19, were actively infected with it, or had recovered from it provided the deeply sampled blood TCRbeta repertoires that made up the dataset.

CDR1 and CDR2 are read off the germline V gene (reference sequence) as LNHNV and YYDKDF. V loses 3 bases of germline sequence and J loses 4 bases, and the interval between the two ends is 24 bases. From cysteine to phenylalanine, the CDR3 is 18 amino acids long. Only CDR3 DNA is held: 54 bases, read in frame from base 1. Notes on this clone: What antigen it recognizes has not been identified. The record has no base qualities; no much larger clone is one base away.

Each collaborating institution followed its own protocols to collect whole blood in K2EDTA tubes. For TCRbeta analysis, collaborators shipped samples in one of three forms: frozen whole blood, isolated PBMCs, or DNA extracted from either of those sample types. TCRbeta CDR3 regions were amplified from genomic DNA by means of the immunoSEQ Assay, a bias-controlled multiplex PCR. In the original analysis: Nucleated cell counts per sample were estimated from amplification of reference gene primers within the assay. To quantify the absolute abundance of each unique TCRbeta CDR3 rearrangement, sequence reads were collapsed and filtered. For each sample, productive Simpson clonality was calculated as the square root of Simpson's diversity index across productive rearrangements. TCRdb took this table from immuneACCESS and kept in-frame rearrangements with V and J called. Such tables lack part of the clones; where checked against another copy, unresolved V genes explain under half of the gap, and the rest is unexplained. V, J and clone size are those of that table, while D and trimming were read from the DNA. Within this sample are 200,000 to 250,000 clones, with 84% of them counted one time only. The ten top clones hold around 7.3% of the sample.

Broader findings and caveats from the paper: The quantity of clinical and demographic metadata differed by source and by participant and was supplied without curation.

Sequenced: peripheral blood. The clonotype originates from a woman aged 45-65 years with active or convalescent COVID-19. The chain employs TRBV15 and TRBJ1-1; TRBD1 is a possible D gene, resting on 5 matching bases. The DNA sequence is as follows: TGTGCCACCAGCAGCCCTCAAACAGGTAGAGTTAGGGGCACTGAAGCTTTCTTT. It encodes CATSSPQTGRVRGTEAFF.